Shown below are 11 T cell receptor beta chains from a single sample sequenced in a study of cytomegalovirus exposure and HLA in healthy donors. In the PCR, 60 Vbeta and 13 Jbeta primers were used. Sequenced by immunoSEQ multiplex PCR; TCRdb stores in-frame clones only, minus some. The sample lists some 170,000 clones; around four fifths were seen once. The specimen sequenced was PBMCs. The source of these receptors is an older woman in good health and CMV-seropositive.

The V call is TRBV28, the J call TRBJ1-5, with D possibly being TRBD1 (6 bases). Germline loops: CDR1 MDHEN, CDR2 SYDVKM. This CDR3 is 13 amino acids long. Trimming pared 5 bases from V and 8 bases from J, leaving 13 bases between. Here the CDR3 reads CASSLTGLKPQHF. The CDR3 DNA sequence: TGTGCCAGCAGTCTCACAGGGTTGAAGCCCCAGCATTTT.

The J gene is TRBJ2-1, the V gene TRBV5-4; 10 nucleotides line up with TRBD2. CDR1 and CDR2 (germline): SGHNT, YYREEE (reference sequence). With V trimmed by 4 bases and J by 7 bases, 8 bases remained unmatched. The CDR3 sequence is 15 residues long. Here the CDR3 DNA reads TGTGCCAGCAGCGCTGGACTAGCGGTTTTTAATGAGCAGTTCTTC. Translating it yields CASSAGLAVFNEQFF.

This sequence joins TRBV6-1 and TRBJ1-4; D is unresolved. Germline V lookup: CDR1 MNHNS, CDR2 SASEGT. The CDR3 sequence is 14 residues long. The ends were cut back, 3 bases at V and 4 bases at J, with 9 bases in the middle. The DNA of the CDR3 is TGTGCCAGCAGTGACGGTAGCAATAATGAAAAACTGTTTTTT. It codes for CASSDGSNNEKLFF.

The rearrangement links TRBV6-6 to TRBJ2-3, with 10 nucleotides matching TRBD1. Germline-derived CDR1 and CDR2 are MNHNY and SVGAGI (reference sequence). CDR3 size: 15 residues. V lost 4 bases to trimming and J lost 3 bases; unmatched junction nucleotides: 4. CDR3 in amino acids: CASSSGQGVTDTQYF. The DNA for the CDR3 is TGTGCCAGCAGTTCCGGACAGGGGGTGACAGATACGCAGTATTTT.

V and J are TRBV19 and TRBJ2-3, with no clear D. V lost 10 bases and J lost 1, with 12 bases in between. The CDR3 has 13 amino acids. Looked up from germline, CDR1 is LNHDA and CDR2 is SQIVND (reference sequence). DNA of the CDR3: TGTGCCACCCTGCCCCAGGGCACAGATACGCAGTATTTT. This sequence encodes CATLPQGTDTQYF.

Only one count was recorded for this clone. The chain uses TRBV29-1 and TRBJ1-3; D is uncertain. The CDR3 is 11 amino acids. Germline CDR1 is SQVTM and CDR2 is ANQGSEA. V gave up 4 bases and J gave up 11 bases, with 12 bases separating them. The DNA for the CDR3 is TGCAGCGTTGGCCCCTCTTCGGCCATATATTTT. Amino acids: CSVGPSSAIYF.

The J gene is TRBJ2-2, the V gene TRBV27; tentative D call: TRBD1 (6 bases). With 1 base removed from V and 5 bases from J, the gap between germline ends came to 17 bases. Germline-derived CDR1 and CDR2 are MNHEY and SMNVEV (reference sequence). The CDR3 runs 17 residues. The CDR3 sequence is CASSLFTNRVGTGELFF. CDR3 DNA sequence: TGTGCCAGCAGTTTATTCACAAACAGGGTAGGGACCGGGGAGCTGTTTTTT.

The table lists this clone with a few counts. The chain employs TRBV6-1 and TRBJ1-5, with D perhaps matching TRBD1 (5 bases). CDR1 MNHNS and CDR2 SASEGT come from the germline V gene. The CDR3 loop spans 16 amino acids. V lost 0 bases to trimming and J lost 2 bases, with 11 bases between them. The CDR3 coding sequence is TGTGCCAGCAGTGAAGCGCTTGGGGCGGGCAATCAGCCCCAGCATTTT. Its translation: CASSEALGAGNQPQHF.

This chain connects TRBV25-1 to TRBJ1-3; D remains unclear. The V gene's germline CDR1 is MGHDK and CDR2 SYGVNS. The CDR3 has 15 amino acids. V was cut by 2 bases and J by 4 bases, with 12 bases left in between. The CDR3 region is CASSERLLGGNTIYF. For the CDR3, the DNA is TGTGCCAGCAGTGAAAGACTATTAGGAGGAAACACCATATATTTT.

There are a few counts of this clone. V gene TRBV7-8 combines with J gene TRBJ2-5, with a possible D match to TRBD1 (6 bases). Trimming left V 5 bases short and J 0 bases short, with 13 bases between. CDR3 length: 15 amino acids. CDR1 is SGHVS, CDR2 FQNEAQ, per germline. The CDR3 protein is CASSPGQTYQETQYF. As DNA, the CDR3 is TGTGCCAGCAGCCCCGGACAGACGTACCAAGAGACCCAGTACTTC.

The gene calls are TRBV7-2 and TRBJ2-1; D ambiguous. CDR3 size: 13 residues. The V end lost 1 base, the J end lost 7 bases, and 8 bases lay between the germline ends. Germline-derived CDR1 and CDR2 are SGHTA and FQGNSA. The CDR3 DNA reads as TGTGCCAGCAGCTTAGTGGCAGCGAATGAGCAGTTCTTC. Translation: CASSLVAANEQFF.